This TCR beta chain was retrieved from a study of cytomegalovirus exposure and HLA in healthy donors. It was the approximately 120-subject validation cohort, separate from the 666-subject first cohort, to which the donors belonged. Study-level findings and limits: In vitro checks showed that a few CMV-associated chains really do target CMV antigens. Among TCR beta chains, those listed as cytomegalovirus-associated numbered about 160. The dataset shows that most TCR sequences were rare, while some public TCRs occurred in many donors.

Sequencing used immunoSEQ multiplex PCR; TCRdb keeps in-frame clones, though not all of them. The table has some 330,000 clones, 80% to 90% seen once. A remark on this clone: Its antigen remains unknown.

Source material: PBMCs. The origin of this receptor is a woman between 18 and 29 years old in good health and CMV-seronegative.

The CDR3 is CASRGSVAHPFF. The DNA for the CDR3 is TGTGCCAGCAGGGGCTCGGTGGCCCATCCGTTCTTC. V usage is TRBV28 and J usage is TRBJ2-1, with D uncertain. The V end lost 6 bases, the J end lost 15 bases, and 18 bases lay between the germline ends. CDR1 MDHEN and CDR2 SYDVKM come from the germline V gene. The CDR3 is 12 residues long.